These 17 T cell receptor beta chains share one sample of origin, sequenced in a study of T cell changes during pregnancy in multiple sclerosis (dated by TCRdb to about 2019). The library was built by means of the immunoSEQ multiplex PCR assay. Imported from immuneACCESS, the table was reduced by TCRdb to in-frame sequences with V and J called. These copies leave out some clones; in studies compared against another copy, an unresolved V gene accounts for under half, and the cause of the remainder is not known. Present in this sample are some 56,000 clones, around nine tenths of which were seen just once. The top ten clonotypes cover around 3% of the sample. This material consisted of peripheral blood, taken in the third trimester of pregnancy. The receptor source for this set is a female donor in good health, enrolled as a control in a pregnancy study.

CDR3 loop: CSAHGSDEKLFF. In nucleotides, the CDR3 is TGCAGCGCCCACGGGTCTGATGAAAAACTGTTTTTT. V and J are TRBV29-1 and TRBJ1-4; D is unresolved. V was shortened by 7 bases and J by 6 bases, with 12 bases between the two germline ends. Per germline, CDR1 SQVTM and CDR2 ANQGSEA. This CDR3 region has 12 residues.

V gene TRBV12-5 combines with J gene TRBJ2-7; 11 bases fit TRBD1. The junction had 9 bases not matched to a gene; V was cut back by 10 bases and J by 4 bases. The CDR3 contains 14 residues. CDR1 and CDR2 from the germline V gene are LGHNT and FRNRAP. The CDR3 sequence: CAIPSDRGRYEQYF. CDR3 in DNA: TGTGCTATTCCCTCGGACAGGGGGCGATACGAGCAGTACTTC.

This sequence joins TRBV4-3 and TRBJ2-1; D is uncertain. Trimming shortened V by 0 bases and J by 10 bases, and 16 bases separated the two germline ends. This CDR3 has 15 amino acids. Germline V lookup: CDR1 LGHNA, CDR2 YSLEER. The CDR3 DNA reads as TGCGCCAGCAGCCAAGAAGGAGCCACCCTCCAGGAGCAGTTCTTC. Its protein product is CASSQEGATLQEQFF.

This clone was picked up one time. This rearrangement joins TRBV5-6 to TRBJ2-7; the D gene is possibly TRBD1 (6 bases). Per germline, CDR1 SGHDT and CDR2 YYEEEE. Trimming stripped 1 base from V and 6 bases from J, with 14 bases between. The CDR3 has 14 amino acids. The CDR3 DNA follows: TGTGCCAGCAGCTTGAGAGGGGGTAGGGGCGAGCAGTACTTC. Translation: CASSLRGGRGEQYF.

Here the CDR3 reads CASSRTSGGPLTYEQYF. The CDR3 bases are TGTGCCAGCAGCCGTACTAGCGGGGGCCCCCTTACCTACGAGCAGTACTTC. This rearrangement joins TRBV4-2 to TRBJ2-7; 11 bases fit TRBD2. This CDR3 has 17 residues. Germline V gene lookup returns CDR1 LGHNA and CDR2 YNFKEQ. The J segment lost 2 bases and the V segment lost 4 bases, leaving 10 bases of the junction unmatched.

The chain recombines TRBV29-1 with TRBJ2-3, with 11 bases lining up with TRBD1. The CDR3 length is 14 residues. With 3 bases clipped from V and 5 bases from J, the junction kept 4 bases outside the gene matches. Germline V gives CDR1 SQVTM, CDR2 ANQGSEA. The CDR3 protein is CSVDGDRGLDTQYF. The CDR3 DNA follows: TGCAGCGTTGACGGGGACAGGGGGTTAGATACGCAGTATTTT.

The CDR3 region has the DNA TGCGCCAGCAGCTTGGGGGGGGTGAACACTGAAGCTTTCTTT. The encoded protein is CASSLGGVNTEAFF. The rearrangement links TRBV5-1 to TRBJ1-1; tentative D call: TRBD1 (5 bases). V was trimmed by 0 bases and J by 0 bases, leaving 6 bases between them. The CDR3 runs 14 residues. CDR1 is SGHRS and CDR2 is YFSETQ in the germline V gene.

V usage is TRBV9 and J usage is TRBJ2-5, with 8 nucleotides matching TRBD2. V lost 4 bases to trimming and J lost 5 bases; unmatched junction nucleotides: 1. Germline lookup yields CDR1 SGDLS and CDR2 YYNGEE. CDR3 length: 12 amino acids. The CDR3 bases are TGTGCCAGCAGCCGGGGGGGGGAGACCCAGTACTTC. Translating it yields CASSRGGETQYF.

This chain uses TRBV7-9 with TRBJ1-3; D is perhaps TRBD1 (6 bases). The CDR3 totals 15 residues. The germline CDR1 and CDR2 sequences are SEHNR and FQNEAQ (reference sequence). The germline V and J ends were trimmed by 2 bases and 4 bases, with 12 bases remaining between them. The CDR3 nucleotides are TGTGCCAGCAGCTTACAAAGGGGGACAGGAAACACCATATATTTT. Translated: CASSLQRGTGNTIYF.

The chain uses TRBV22-1 and TRBJ1-3. TRBV22-1 is assigned pseudogene status. The length of the CDR3 is 14 residues. The CDR3 region has the DNA TGTCCTGGGAGCGCACTAGTTTCTGGAAACACCATATATTTT. Protein product: CPGSALVSGNTIYF.

V usage is TRBV5-5 and J usage is TRBJ2-3, with 11 bases that match TRBD2. In germline, CDR1 is SGHKS, CDR2 YYEKEE (reference sequence). This CDR3 has 14 amino acids. The V gene end was trimmed by 3 bases and the J gene end by 6 bases; junction bases not matched to a gene: 3. CDR3 residues: CASSSASGRDTQYF. For the CDR3, the DNA is TGTGCCAGCAGCTCTGCTAGCGGGAGGGATACGCAGTATTTT. Full variable domain (remainder filled in from reference TRBV5-5 and TRBJ2-3): DAGVTQSPTHLIKTRGQQVTLRCSPISGHKSVSWYQQVLGQGPQFIFQYYEKEERGRGNFPDRFSARQFPNYSSELNVNALLLGDSALYLCASSSASGRDTQYFGPGTRLTVL.

The chain combines TRBV25-1 with TRBJ2-7, with D unclear. The CDR3 covers 12 residues. CDR1 and CDR2 from the germline V gene are MGHDK and SYGVNS. V lost 7 bases to trimming and J lost 0 bases, with 7 bases between them. DNA for the CDR3: TGTGCCAGCAACAGAAGCTCCTACGAGCAGTACTTC. Protein: CASNRSSYEQYF.

The chain carries TRBV7-8 and TRBJ2-1; possibly TRBD2 for D (5 bases). Germline V gives CDR1 SGHVS, CDR2 FQNEAQ. The ends were cut back, 2 bases at V and 4 bases at J, with 15 bases in the middle. CDR3 length: 16 residues. The CDR3 bases are TGTGCCAGCAGCTTATATCGATTCGGAGGATACAATGAGCAGTTCTTC. Amino acids: CASSLYRFGGYNEQFF.

V is TRBV11-3 and J is TRBJ2-2, with a weak D call TRBD1 (6 bases). This CDR3 is built from 13 residues. The V end lost 5 bases, the J end lost 5 bases, and 9 bases lay between the germline ends. Germline V gene sequence: CDR1 SGHNT, CDR2 YENEEA. Here the CDR3 reads CASSNRVTGELFF. The CDR3 DNA is TGTGCCAGCAGCAACAGGGTTACCGGGGAGCTGTTTTTT. Supplemented by reference TRBV11-3 and TRBJ2-2, the full variable domain reads EAGVVQSPRYKIIEKKQPVAFWCNPISGHNTLYWYLQNLGQGPELLIRYENEEAVDDSQLPKDRFSAERLKGVDSTLKIQPAELGDSAVYLCASSNRVTGELFFGEGSRLTVL.

This chain uses TRBV9 with TRBJ1-4, with D maybe TRBD1 (5 bases). Looked up from germline, CDR1 is SGDLS and CDR2 is YYNGEE. V was pared by 2 bases and J by 7 bases, with 15 bases between. The CDR3 is 15 amino acids. In nucleotides, the CDR3 is TGTGCCAGCAGCGTTGGAACAGGATCATCTGAAAAACTGTTTTTT. Its translation is CASSVGTGSSEKLFF. The whole variable domain, filled in from reference TRBV9 and TRBJ1-4, reads DSGVTQTPKHLITATGQRVTLRCSPRSGDLSVYWYQQSLDQGLQFLIQYYNGEERAKGNILERFSAQQFPDLHSELNLSSLELGDSALYFCASSVGTGSSEKLFFGSGTQLSVL.

The CDR3 loop is CASSFSGTVNTEAFF. For the CDR3, the DNA is TGTGCCAGCAGCTTTTCCGGGACAGTGAACACTGAAGCTTTCTTT. The gene calls are TRBV7-8 and TRBJ1-1; 7 nucleotides align to TRBD1. The CDR3 covers 15 residues. The germline gives CDR1 SGHVS, CDR2 FQNEAQ. J was trimmed by 0 bases and V by 3 bases; bases with no gene match: 4.

V usage is TRBV18 and J usage is TRBJ1-2; D unclear. This CDR3 contains 14 residues. Germline V gene data show CDR1 as KGHSH and CDR2 as LQKENI. The V gene lost 3 bases and the J gene lost 3 bases, with 11 bases spanning the gap. DNA of the CDR3: TGTGCCAGCTCACCGGGAGAGGTCGACTATGGCTACACCTTC. Amino acid sequence: CASSPGEVDYGYTF.